The 25 T cell receptor beta chains presented below share a single source sample, sequenced in a study of shared clonotypes between healthy human individuals. Libraries were prepared by immunoSEQ multiplex PCR; TCRdb keeps only in-frame clonotypes and omits some of them. Of about 490,000 clones listed, approximately 81% were seen once; the top ten hold roughly 13%. The source material was PBMCs. All receptors derive from a woman in her 40s in good health. Some clones in this sample may be carry-over from other donors' samples.

The chain links TRBV9 to TRBJ1-5; D is uncertain. Trimming cost V 0 bases and J 5 bases, with 9 bases left between them. CDR1 and CDR2 (germline): SGDLS, YYNGEE. This CDR3 contains 14 residues. CDR3 protein: CASSVGHPDQPQHF. The DNA for the CDR3 is TGTGCCAGCAGCGTAGGCCACCCCGATCAGCCCCAGCATTTT.

The V and J genes are TRBV6-4 and TRBJ2-6; D is ambiguous. The germline V gene has CDR1 MRHNA and CDR2 SNTAGT. The CDR3 extends over 16 amino acids. V lost 7 bases and J lost 0, with 13 bases in between. CDR3 residues: CASTQEASSGANVLTF. CDR3 nucleotide sequence: TGTGCCAGCACCCAGGAAGCTAGCTCTGGGGCCAACGTCCTGACTTTC.

The rearrangement links TRBV14 to TRBJ2-7, with D perhaps TRBD2 (6 bases). Germline lookup yields CDR1 SGHDN and CDR2 FVKESK. Between the trimmed V and J ends, which lost 4 bases and 2 bases, there was a span of 18 bases. This CDR3 comprises 16 residues. CDR3 loop: CASSPDPAGSTYEQYF. As DNA, the CDR3 is TGTGCCAGCAGCCCAGATCCGGCGGGATCGACCTACGAGCAGTACTTC.

Concerning this clone: A read error likely explains this, since a far larger clone differs by one base. The sample has other DNA sequences that encode this CDR3 too. The chain links TRBV2 to TRBJ1-4, with a weak D call TRBD1 (6 bases). CDR3 size: 14 residues. The germline CDR1 and CDR2 sequences are SNHLY and FYNNEI. The ends were cut back, 7 bases at V and 1 base at J, with 10 bases in the middle. The CDR3 bases are TGTGCCAGCATCTACAGGGAAACTAATGAAAAACTGTTTTTT. Protein: CASIYRETNEKLFF. The full variable domain, rest sourced from reference TRBV2 and TRBJ1-4, is EPEVTQTPSHQVTQMGQEVILRCVPISNHLYFYWYRQILGQKVEFLVSFYNNEISEKSEIFDDQFSVERPDGSNFTLKIRSTKLEDSAMYFCASIYRETNEKLFFGSGTQLSVL.

To note about this clone: This CDR3 is also generated by other DNA sequences in the sample. The rearrangement links TRBV6-5 to TRBJ2-5; 7 nucleotides agree with TRBD2. This CDR3 has 14 amino acids. With V trimmed by 0 bases and J by 4 bases, 2 bases remained unmatched. Per germline, CDR1 MNHEY and CDR2 SVGAGI. CDR3 nucleotides: TGTGCCAGCAGTTACTCGACGGGAGGAGAGACCCAGTACTTC. Translating it yields CASSYSTGGETQYF.

Points on this clone: It is likely a read error: a sequence one base away is far more abundant. J is TRBJ1-1 and V is TRBV28; D not certain. The V gene lost 3 bases and the J gene lost 5 bases, with 7 bases spanning the gap. CDR1 and CDR2 from the germline V gene are MDHEN and SYDVKM. The CDR3 totals 12 residues. The CDR3 DNA is TGTGCCAGCAGTTTCACCAGTACTGAAGCTTTCTTT. This sequence encodes CASSFTSTEAFF.

In regard to this clone: A far larger clone is just one base off, so this is likely a read error. The CDR3 sequence: CGVEFGRSGTGELFF. CDR3 DNA: TGCGGCGTTGAATTCGGGAGGTCCGGCACCGGGGAGCTGTTTTTT. J is TRBJ2-2 and V is TRBV29-1, with 7 bases lining up with TRBD2. The germline V gene encodes CDR1 SQVTM and CDR2 ANQGSEA. This CDR3 comprises 15 residues.

This rearrangement joins TRBV5-1 to TRBJ1-4; possibly TRBD1 for D (5 bases). Between the trimmed V and J ends, which lost 4 bases and 4 bases, there was a span of 8 bases. From germline, CDR1 is SGHRS and CDR2 YFSETQ. The CDR3 is 13 residues long. The CDR3 protein is CASSGTDNEKLFF. The CDR3 DNA reads as TGCGCCAGCAGCGGGACGGATAATGAAAAACTGTTTTTT.

On this clone itself: Germline and junction disagree at one end, which may indicate a read error. V and J are TRBV2 and TRBJ2-5; D gene uncertain. CDR3 length equals 13 residues. Germline V lookup: CDR1 SNHLY, CDR2 FYNNEI. CDR3 in amino acids: CASSEDTQETQYF. CDR3 coding DNA: TGTGCCAGCAGCGAAGACACACAAGAGACCCAGTACTTC.

This clone was recorded a few times. A far larger clone is just one base off, so this is likely a read error. The rearrangement links TRBV7-2 to TRBJ1-1; no clear D gene. CDR1 is SGHTA and CDR2 is FQGNSA in the germline V gene. This CDR3 spans 15 amino acids. The CDR3 loop is CASSSRPAWSGEALF. The CDR3 DNA sequence: TGTGCCAGCAGCTCCCGCCCCGCCTGGAGTGGTGAAGCTTTATTT.

The J gene is TRBJ2-1, the V gene TRBV5-1; 8 bases are shared with TRBD1. CDR3 length equals 15 residues. Germline lookup yields CDR1 SGHRS and CDR2 YFSETQ. Unmatched junction bases numbered 6, after V lost 3 bases and J lost 4 bases. This CDR3 reads CASSSTGGIYNEQFF. CDR3 DNA sequence: TGCGCCAGCAGCTCAACAGGGGGAATATACAATGAGCAGTTCTTC.

Concerning this clone itself: A far larger clone differs by one base, so this is likely a read error. V and J are TRBV28 and TRBJ1-2, with 7 bases that match TRBD1. The CDR3 is 15 amino acids. The germline V gene encodes CDR1 MDHEN and CDR2 SYDVKM. Germline trimming cut 5 bases from V and 3 bases from J; bases unmatched to any gene: 9. CDR3 region: CASSPNYRGHYGYTF. The CDR3 DNA sequence: TGTGCCAGCAGTCCCAACTACAGGGGACACTATGGCTACACCTTC.

The chain has TRBV6-5 and TRBJ1-5; 9 bases agree with TRBD1. The CDR3 is 16 residues long. Germline V gene lookup returns CDR1 MNHEY and CDR2 SVGAGI. Trimming took 4 bases from V and 6 from J; bases not matched to a gene: 10. CDR3 amino acids: CASSLEGTGNGQPQHF. CDR3 nucleotide sequence: TGTGCCAGCAGTTTGGAAGGGACAGGGAACGGTCAGCCCCAGCATTTT.

As to this clone: A read error likely explains this, since a far larger clone differs by one base. The genes are TRBV15 and TRBJ1-2; D possibly corresponds to TRBD1 (5 bases). Germline assignment: CDR1 LNHNV and CDR2 YYDKDF (reference sequence). The CDR3 totals 13 residues. The CDR3 nucleotides are TGTGCCACCAGTCCTCCGGGACGTTATGACTACACCTTC. Translated, it gives CATSPPGRYDYTF.

The chain joins TRBV4-1 to TRBJ2-2; TRBD1 matches 9 bases. CDR1 MGHRA and CDR2 YSYEKL come from the germline V gene. The V gene end was trimmed by 4 bases and the J gene end by 7 bases; junction bases not matched to a gene: 13. This CDR3 is 17 amino acids long. CDR3 protein: CASSRIQGAISGGELFF. DNA for the CDR3: TGCGCCAGCAGCCGAATACAGGGGGCGATCAGTGGCGGGGAGCTGTTTTTT.

This chain connects TRBV27 to TRBJ2-5, with D tentatively TRBD1 or TRBD2 (6 bases each). Germline-derived CDR1 and CDR2 are MNHEY and SMNVEV (reference sequence). CDR3 length equals 14 residues. V shed 2 bases and J shed 5 bases, with 12 bases lying between them. As DNA, the CDR3 is TGTGCCAGCAGTTTAAGGGGGGCGAGGGAGACCCAGTACTTC. This sequence encodes CASSLRGARETQYF.

This chain joins TRBV5-1 and TRBJ2-1; 14 bases agree with TRBD2. Germline assignment: CDR1 SGHRS and CDR2 YFSETQ. CDR3 length equals 16 residues. Trimming took 4 bases from V and 6 from J; bases not matched to a gene: 6. This chain's CDR3 is CASSPVTSGRANEQFF. CDR3 nucleotide sequence: TGCGCCAGCAGCCCGGTGACTAGCGGGAGGGCCAATGAGCAGTTCTTC.

This clone was observed once. A far larger clone lies a single base away; this is likely a read error. The same CDR3 can be traced to other DNA sequences in this sample. The rearrangement links TRBV15 to TRBJ2-5; 13 nucleotides match TRBD2. This CDR3 region has 18 residues. J lost 2 bases, V lost 3 bases, and 9 bases had no gene match. Germline V lookup: CDR1 LNHNV, CDR2 YYDKDF (reference sequence). The CDR3 coding sequence is TGTGCCACCAGCAGGGACGGACTAGCGGGAGTGGGGCAAGAGACCCAGTACTTC. Its protein is CATSRDGLAGVGQETQYF.

This clone was seen a few times. The chain couples TRBV7-3 to TRBJ2-1; 7 positions match TRBD2. This CDR3 is built from 15 residues. V lost 2 bases to trimming and J lost 4 bases; unmatched junction nucleotides: 5. Germline V lookup: CDR1 SGHTA, CDR2 FQGTGA. The CDR3 DNA reads as TGTGCCAGCAGCTTATATCTAGCGGAGTACAATGAGCAGTTCTTC. It codes for CASSLYLAEYNEQFF.

CDR3 residues: CASRPSGSSYEQYF. CDR3 coding DNA: TGTGCCAGCAGACCTAGCGGGAGCTCCTACGAGCAGTACTTC. This rearrangement joins TRBV27 to TRBJ2-7; 10 bases align to TRBD2. Germline values: CDR1 MNHEY, CDR2 SMNVEV (reference sequence). This CDR3 comprises 14 residues. V gave up 6 bases and J gave up 0 bases; unmatched junction bases: 2.

This clone was observed once. The V gene is TRBV19, the J gene TRBJ2-2, with 14 bases that match TRBD2. Germline assignment: CDR1 LNHDA and CDR2 SQIVND (reference sequence). The CDR3 contains 17 residues. V shed 4 bases, J shed 5 bases, and the junction held 6 bases outside the gene matches. The CDR3 nucleotides read TGTGCCAGTAGTACCCTTGGACTAGCGGGAGGAACCGGGGAGCTGTTTTTT. Its translation: CASSTLGLAGGTGELFF.

The chain employs TRBV5-4 and TRBJ2-7; maybe TRBD1 (5 bases). The CDR3 covers 14 residues. The germline V and J ends were trimmed by 2 bases and 6 bases, with 15 bases remaining between them. CDR1 and CDR2 from the germline V gene are SGHNT and YYREEE (reference sequence). CDR3 sequence (DNA): TGTGCCAGCAGCTTAGTGGCGGCTAGGGGCGAGCAGTACTTC. Encoded protein: CASSLVAARGEQYF.

This CDR3 reads CASSELLNNQPQHF. The CDR3 nucleotides are TGTGCCAGCAGTGAACTCCTCAACAATCAGCCCCAGCATTTT. The V gene is TRBV2, the J gene TRBJ1-5; D gene ambiguous. Germline assignment: CDR1 SNHLY and CDR2 FYNNEI. Trimming pared 2 bases from V and 3 bases from J, leaving 8 bases between. The CDR3 covers 14 residues. The full variable domain, its missing parts supplied by reference TRBV2 and TRBJ1-5, is EPEVTQTPSHQVTQMGQEVILRCVPISNHLYFYWYRQILGQKVEFLVSFYNNEISEKSEIFDDQFSVERPDGSNFTLKIRSTKLEDSAMYFCASSELLNNQPQHFGDGTRLSIL.

This clone was found once. In DNA form, the CDR3 reads TGTGCCTCGGGGGGGAATGGAAACACCATATATTTT. Residues: CASGGNGNTIYF. V is TRBV28 and J is TRBJ1-3; perhaps TRBD1 as D (5 bases). The V gene lost 11 bases and the J gene lost 3 bases, with 11 bases spanning the gap. Germline V CDR1 and CDR2: MDHEN, SYDVKM. This CDR3 is 12 amino acids long.

With respect to this clone: A read error is the likely source, as a far larger clone sits one nucleotide away. The rearrangement links TRBV29-1 to TRBJ2-5; TRBD1 or TRBD2 may be the D gene (5 bases each). The V and J ends lost 6 bases and 11 bases respectively, with 28 bases between them. The CDR3 has 15 amino acids. Germline V gives CDR1 SQVTM, CDR2 ANQGSEA. The CDR3 DNA is TGCAGCGTAGCCTCAGGGTTTCTCGTGCTTAGGGAGCAGTACTTC. This encodes CSVASGFLVLREQYF.